The clone carrying this T cell receptor beta chain has only a few counts. The sample is drawn from a study of ipilimumab plus nivolumab after autologous stem cell transplantation. Generated by immunoSEQ multiplex PCR, the TCRdb table keeps only in-frame clones and is missing some. Of about 19,000 clones detected, around 85% appear once; the ten largest clones hold approximately 6.8%. Patients got ipilimumab 1 mg/kg beginning 14 to 28 days post-transplant. Patients got 3 mg/kg IV nivolumab weeks 1, 4, 7, 10, then biweekly through week 26. CDR3 length equals 12 residues. V was pared by 5 bases and J by 10 bases, with 7 bases of the junction left unmatched. Germline CDR1 reads SGHAT; CDR2 reads FQNNGV.

The TCR originated in a male donor with diffuse large B-cell lymphoma. The chain links TRBV11-2 to TRBJ1-1, with 7 bases identical to TRBD1. Specimen: PBMCs, collected in a trial of ipilimumab plus nivolumab as post-transplant consolidation. The CDR3 sequence: CASSPGGLSAFF. The CDR3, as DNA: TGTGCCAGCAGCCCAGGGGGGCTCTCAGCTTTCTTT.